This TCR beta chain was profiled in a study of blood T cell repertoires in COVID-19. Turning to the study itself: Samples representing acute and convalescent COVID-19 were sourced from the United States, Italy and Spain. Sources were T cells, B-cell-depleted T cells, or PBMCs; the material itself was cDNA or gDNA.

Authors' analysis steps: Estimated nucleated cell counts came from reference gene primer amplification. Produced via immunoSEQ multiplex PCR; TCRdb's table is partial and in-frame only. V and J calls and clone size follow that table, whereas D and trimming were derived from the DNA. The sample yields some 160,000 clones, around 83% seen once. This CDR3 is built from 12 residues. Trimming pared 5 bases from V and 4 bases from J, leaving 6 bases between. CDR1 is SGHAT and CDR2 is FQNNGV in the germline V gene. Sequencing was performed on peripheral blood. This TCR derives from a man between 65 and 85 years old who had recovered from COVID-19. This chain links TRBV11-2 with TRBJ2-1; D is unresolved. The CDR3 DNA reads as TGTGCCAGCAGCCGAGGATACAATGAGCAGTTCTTC. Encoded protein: CASSRGYNEQFF.